Sequencing of this T cell receptor beta chain was carried out in a study of blood T cell repertoires in COVID-19. Study-level background: Nucleic acid was either cDNA or gDNA, and it came from T cells, B-cell-depleted T cells, or PBMCs.

Per the original data handling: Amplification from reference gene primers served as the basis for estimated nucleated cell counts. Profiling relied on immunoSEQ multiplex PCR, and the TCRdb table lists in-frame clones only, not all of them. The V and J calls and the clone size are those of that table, but D and trimming were determined from the DNA. The data show roughly 350,000 clones, with around nine tenths seen just once and more than 3% held by the top ten. The CDR3 length is 17 residues. Deletions cut 0 bases from V and 0 bases from J, with 12 bases between. CDR1 is SGHDN, CDR2 FVKESK, per germline.

The chain employs TRBV14 and TRBJ1-5, with D possibly TRBD1 on 5 matching bases. The TCR comes from a woman between 50 and 59 years old with active or convalescent COVID-19. Input material: peripheral blood. The CDR3 coding sequence is TGTGCCAGCAGCCAAGAGAGGACACCTTATAGCAATCAGCCCCAGCATTTT. The encoded protein is CASSQERTPYSNQPQHF.